The present TCR beta chain was sequenced within a study of PD-L1 blockade in urothelial cancer. Study in general: Atezolizumab therapy began for patients at some point between 2013 and 2014, dosed at 1,200 mg intravenously every 3 weeks. Blood gave a median approximately 130,000 T cells.

Whole-study results and caveats: When measured at 3 weeks, tumor-associated blood clones expanded more in durable-benefit patients.

V gave up 5 bases and J gave up 4 bases; unmatched junction bases: 3. The germline CDR1 and CDR2 sequences are KGHSH and LQKENI. This CDR3 contains 13 residues. At least ten counts were recorded for this clone. The antigen is undetermined. Documented time point: peripheral blood 6 weeks after treatment start. Only in-frame clones appear in the TCRdb table, and some are missing; sequencing was by immunoSEQ multiplex PCR. The sample lists over 100,000 clones, roughly 90% occurring once. Sequenced material: PBMCs, taken around atezolizumab (anti-PD-L1) treatment. V and J are TRBV18 and TRBJ1-2; TRBD1 agrees at 8 bases. This clonotype was sampled from a man in his 60s with urothelial cancer. Written as DNA, the CDR3 is TGTGCCAGCTCATCGGGACAGGTCTATGGCTACACCTTC. Protein: CASSSGQVYGYTF.